The 21 T cell receptor beta chains below were found in one sample sequenced in a study of cytomegalovirus exposure and HLA in healthy donors. In the PCR, 60 Vbeta and 13 Jbeta primers were used. Clones were read by immunoSEQ multiplex PCR, and TCRdb kept only the in-frame ones, dropping some. The sample totals approximately 37,000 clones. Source material: PBMCs. The source of these receptors is a man aged 35 to 55 in good health and CMV-seropositive.

The chain joins TRBV7-9 to TRBJ1-4; D is possibly TRBD1 (5 bases). Trimming took 4 bases from V and 8 from J, leaving 14 bases between them. This CDR3 spans 14 amino acids. Germline-derived CDR1 and CDR2 are SEHNR and FQNEAQ (reference sequence). The CDR3 is CASSSGTKEEKLFF. CDR3 bases: TGTGCCAGCAGCTCCGGGACTAAGGAAGAAAAACTGTTTTTT.

The chain couples TRBV11-2 to TRBJ2-1; tentative D call: TRBD1 (6 bases). CDR3 length: 14 amino acids. V lost 5 bases, J lost 9 bases, and 17 bases lay in between. Germline-derived CDR1 and CDR2 are SGHAT and FQNNGV. CDR3 sequence reads: CASSPLQGSGEQFF. CDR3 bases: TGTGCCAGCAGCCCCTTGCAGGGGAGCGGTGAGCAGTTCTTC.

V and J are TRBV6-1 and TRBJ2-3, with 10 bases aligning to TRBD2. The V gene end was trimmed by 7 bases and the J gene end by 6 bases; junction bases not matched to a gene: 7. The CDR3 sequence is 14 residues long. CDR1 and CDR2 from the germline V gene are MNHNS and SASEGT. CDR3 DNA: TGTGCCAGCATAGGCCTAGCGGGAGTGGATACGCAGTATTTT. Translated: CASIGLAGVDTQYF.

V gene TRBV9 combines with J gene TRBJ2-7; TRBD2 aligns across 8 bases. V dropped 4 bases and J dropped 6; count of bases not matched to a gene: 18. The CDR3 is 17 amino acids. Germline V gene lookup returns CDR1 SGDLS and CDR2 YYNGEE. In DNA form, the CDR3 reads TGTGCCAGCAGCCCCCAGGCCGGCAGCGGGAGACCCCGCGAGCAGTACTTC. Translated: CASSPQAGSGRPREQYF.

The chain couples TRBV30 to TRBJ1-2; D may be TRBD1 (5 bases). The CDR3 is made up of 11 amino acids. Between the trimmed V and J ends, which lost 8 bases and 8 bases, there was a span of 15 bases. Germline V gene sequence: CDR1 GTSNPN, CDR2 SVGIG (reference sequence). The CDR3 spells CARREVGGYTF. The CDR3 nucleotides are TGTGCCCGCAGGGAGGTAGGAGGCTACACCTTC.

This chain connects TRBV7-6 to TRBJ2-7, with D perhaps TRBD1 (5 bases). The germline V and J ends were trimmed by 5 bases and 1 base, with 15 bases remaining between them. CDR3 size: 15 residues. CDR1 and CDR2 (germline): SGHVS, FNYEAQ. CDR3 loop: CASSQTPQGSYEQYF. The CDR3 coding sequence is TGTGCCAGCAGCCAAACTCCCCAGGGTTCCTACGAGCAGTACTTC. Full variable domain (rest looked up from reference TRBV7-6 and TRBJ2-7): GAGVSQSPRYKVTKRGQDVALRCDPISGHVSLYWYRQALGQGPEFLTYFNYEAQQDKSGLPNDRFSAERPEGSISTLTIQRTEQRDSAMYRCASSQTPQGSYEQYFGPGTRLTVT.

The CDR3 here is CASSPPGLAANEQFF. CDR3 sequence (DNA): TGTGCCAGCAGCCCACCCGGACTAGCGGCTAATGAGCAGTTCTTC. The genes are TRBV4-2 and TRBJ2-1; 10 nucleotides match TRBD2. J was trimmed by 7 bases and V by 4 bases; bases with no gene match: 7. Germline loops: CDR1 LGHNA, CDR2 YNFKEQ. The CDR3 contains 15 residues.

This chain uses TRBV11-2 with TRBJ2-7; 7 bases line up with TRBD1. The CDR3 length is 15 residues. Germline V gene lookup returns CDR1 SGHAT and CDR2 FQNNGV. Trimming cost V 0 bases and J 6 bases; bases outside gene matches: 8. The CDR3 DNA follows: TGTGCCAGCAGCTTAGAAAGGGGGCTTGTGCTCGAGCAGTACTTC. This sequence encodes CASSLERGLVLEQYF.

The rearrangement links TRBV30 to TRBJ2-2; TRBD1 matches 7 bases. V trimming: 1 base; J trimming: 7 bases; junction bases outside the gene matches: 6. This CDR3 is built from 14 residues. CDR1 GTSNPN and CDR2 SVGIG come from the germline V gene (reference sequence). The CDR3 spells CAWSAGQAGGELFF. The CDR3 nucleotides are TGTGCCTGGAGTGCAGGACAGGCGGGCGGGGAGCTGTTTTTT.

V gene TRBV6-1 combines with J gene TRBJ2-7; TRBD1 agrees at 7 bases. Germline-derived CDR1 and CDR2 are MNHNS and SASEGT. The CDR3 runs to 14 residues. Trimming cost V 7 bases and J 3 bases; bases outside gene matches: 9. CDR3 sequence: CASIYRDSGYEQYF. The CDR3, as DNA: TGTGCCAGCATTTACCGGGACAGTGGCTACGAGCAGTACTTC.

The J gene is TRBJ2-7, the V gene TRBV4-3; 10 nucleotides match TRBD1. The J segment lost 4 bases and the V segment lost 2 bases, leaving 5 bases of the junction unmatched. This CDR3 contains 15 residues. Germline CDR1 is LGHNA and CDR2 is YSLEER. CDR3: CASSQSGTGEYEQYF. DNA for the CDR3: TGCGCCAGCAGCCAATCGGGGACAGGGGAGTACGAGCAGTACTTC.

V is TRBV5-1 and J is TRBJ2-7, with 8 bases lining up with TRBD2. This CDR3 spans 14 amino acids. Germline CDR1 is SGHRS and CDR2 is YFSETQ. With V trimmed by 0 bases and J by 10 bases, 9 bases remained unmatched. The CDR3 DNA is TGCGCCAGCAGCTTGGCCCTTGAGCGGGAGATCCAGTACTTC. Translating gives CASSLALEREIQYF.

CDR3 in amino acids: CASIRTSGSYEQYF. The DNA of the CDR3 is TGTGCCAGCATCCGGACTAGCGGGAGTTACGAGCAGTACTTC. This rearrangement joins TRBV6-6 to TRBJ2-7; TRBD2 aligns across 13 bases. V was pared by 7 bases and J by 4 bases, with 4 bases of the junction left unmatched. From germline, CDR1 is MNHNY and CDR2 SVGAGI (reference sequence). CDR3 size: 14 residues.

The chain combines TRBV7-9 with TRBJ2-7; D is ambiguous. In germline, CDR1 is SEHNR, CDR2 FQNEAQ (reference sequence). Trimming removed 2 bases at V and 6 bases at J, with 5 bases between. The CDR3 length is 11 residues. For the CDR3, the DNA is TGTGCCAGCAGCTTATTGAGCGAGCAGTACTTC. Residues: CASSLLSEQYF.

CDR3 nucleotide sequence: TGTGCCAGCGGACCACTAGCGGGAGTTGGTGAGCAGTTCTTC. This sequence encodes CASGPLAGVGEQFF. The gene calls are TRBV7-9 and TRBJ2-1, with TRBD2 matching 11 bases. The CDR3 totals 14 residues. The germline gives CDR1 SEHNR, CDR2 FQNEAQ (reference sequence). The J segment lost 9 bases and the V segment lost 8 bases, leaving 9 bases of the junction unmatched.

This chain connects TRBV4-3 to TRBJ2-5; TRBD2 matches 15 bases. The germline V gene encodes CDR1 LGHNA and CDR2 YSLEER. The ends lost 2 bases at V and 4 bases at J; junction bases unmatched: 2. The CDR3 loop spans 16 amino acids. The CDR3 protein is CASSQLGLAGGETQYF. In DNA form, the CDR3 reads TGCGCCAGCAGCCAACTGGGACTAGCGGGAGGAGAGACCCAGTACTTC.

V usage is TRBV6-1 and J usage is TRBJ2-4, with TRBD1 as a possible D gene (5 bases). Germline CDR1 and CDR2: MNHNS and SASEGT. V lost 0 bases and J lost 1, with 13 bases in between. The CDR3 totals 17 residues. The CDR3 nucleotides read TGTGCCAGCAGTGAAGCAGGGCAGGGCTTGGCCAAAAACATTCAGTACTTC. This gives the protein CASSEAGQGLAKNIQYF.

The chain employs TRBV7-2 and TRBJ2-7; tentatively, D is TRBD2 (6 bases). CDR1 SGHTA and CDR2 FQGNSA come from the germline V gene. The V and J ends lost 1 base and 6 bases respectively, with 13 bases between them. CDR3 size: 14 residues. The CDR3 nucleotides are TGTGCCAGCAGCTTAGACCCCACTAGCCCCGAGCAGTACTTC. It is translated as CASSLDPTSPEQYF.

Regarding this clone: Germline is not matched at one junction end, which may reflect a read error. This chain joins TRBV5-4 and TRBJ1-3; TRBD1 agrees at 9 bases. Germline V gene lookup returns CDR1 SGHNT and CDR2 YYREEE (reference sequence). The CDR3 is 15 amino acids. The CDR3 region is CASSLDRGTGNTIYF. CDR3 coding DNA: TGTGCCAGCAGTTTGGACAGGGGTACGGGAAACACCATATATTTT.

The V and J genes are TRBV19 and TRBJ1-1; D is ambiguous. Trimming left V 3 bases short and J 1 base short, with 6 bases between. Per the germline V gene, CDR1 is LNHDA and CDR2 is SQIVND (reference sequence). This CDR3 has 13 residues. CDR3 DNA sequence: TGTGCCAGTAGTATGGGGAGGAACACTGAAGCTTTCTTT. It is translated as CASSMGRNTEAFF.

The chain has TRBV30 and TRBJ2-1, with D possibly being TRBD1 (6 bases). Germline V gene data show CDR1 as GTSNPN and CDR2 as SVGIG (reference sequence). The CDR3 has 14 residues. Between the trimmed V and J ends, which lost 0 bases and 6 bases, there was a span of 12 bases. The CDR3 DNA is TGTGCCTGGAGTGTAGGGGGAAGTCTCAATGAGCAGTTCTTC. Translation: CAWSVGGSLNEQFF.